This TCR beta chain derives from a study of glioma-infiltrating T cells. This CDR3 is built from 10 residues. Trimming left V 6 bases short and J 1 base short, with 0 bases between. Germline CDR1 reads SNHLY; CDR2 reads FYNNEI. Study-wide results and limits: Tissue-blood divergence was below expectation in non-neoplastic patients, above in gliomas.

For this clonotype: Its antigen is still unknown. A read error is likely, as this CDR3 ends without the conserved phenylalanine or tryptophan.

Amplification of TCR alpha and beta CDR3 regions from RNA used iRepertoire nested multiplex PCR. TCRdb processed the multiplex PCR reads anew with MiXCR; each CDR3 protein has one entry. This sample has 300,000 to 450,000 distinct CDR3 sequences; 41% occur once, and the top ten carry approximately 12%. This TCR was sampled from a human donor with low-grade glioma or glioblastoma, undergoing nonglioma brain surgery, or in good health (not recorded which). Specimen: glioma tissue, nonneoplastic brain tissue, or PBMCs (not recorded which). The V gene is TRBV2, the J gene TRBJ2-5, with unresolved D. The DNA for the CDR3 is TGTGCCAGCAGCCAAGAGACCCAGTACCTC. It specifies CASSQETQYL.